Reported below is one T cell receptor (beta chain). Its target is not known. CDR3 size: 15 residues. V shed 5 bases, J shed 0 bases, and the junction held 5 bases outside the gene matches. Germline lookup yields CDR1 SGHRS and CDR2 YFSETQ. This entry is derived from a study of T cell repertoires in cytomegalovirus infection. Study summary: Use of recently identified HLA-C-restricted and well-studied HLA-B-restricted CMV epitopes was part of the study. Matching HLA type and CMV infection were both indicated by public TCR beta signatures. The study's findings and limits: Using cumulative public TCR beta family frequency, the authors identified those who carried CMV together with the relevant HLA.

TCRdb analysed the reads with MiXCR anew, one entry per CDR3 protein. The sample comprises about 920,000 distinct CDR3 sequences, around a third of which are singletons, and about an eighth rests with the top ten. This receptor was identified in a human donor in good health (CMV status not recorded). Some clones in this sample may be carry-over from other donors' samples. Material: cultured CD8+ T cells from PBMCs, obtained from culture after CMV antigen stimulation. This sequence joins TRBV5-1 and TRBJ1-2, with 9 bases that match TRBD1. The chain's CDR3 is CASRTGGGPNYGYTF. CDR3 DNA: TGCGCCAGCAGGACAGGGGGGGGCCCTAACTATGGCTACACCTTC.